Sequencing of this T cell receptor beta chain was carried out in a study of blood T cell repertoires in COVID-19. Study-wide background: Samples came from the United States, Italy and Spain, spanning acute and convalescent COVID-19.

CDR1 and CDR2 from the germline V gene are KGHSH and LQKENI. CDR3 length: 15 residues. V lost 3 bases, J lost 0 bases, and 8 bases lay in between. Living in about two dozen US areas, the participants were between roughly 18 and 90 years of age. Participant-given clinical history determined each cohort assignment. Authors' analysis steps: Amplification of reference gene primers was used by the study to estimate nucleated cell counts. Some clones are missing from TCRdb's copy, which holds only in-frame ones; the method was immunoSEQ multiplex PCR. That table gives V, J and clone size, and the DNA gave D and trimming. The sample has 150,000 to 200,000 clones, about 90% seen once.

The J gene is TRBJ2-2, the V gene TRBV18; D possibly corresponds to TRBD1 (5 bases). Source material: PBMCs or T cells enriched from blood (not recorded which). The TCR was taken from a human donor with acute COVID-19. The donor label of this sample is uncertain. The CDR3 here is CASSPLGANTGELFF. CDR3 DNA sequence: TGTGCCAGCTCACCCCTAGGGGCGAACACCGGGGAGCTGTTTTTT.